The following is a T cell receptor (beta chain) sequence with its context. The antigen remains unidentified. This specimen comes from a study of T cell responses to AZD1222 COVID-19 vaccine. Clones were read by immunoSEQ multiplex PCR, and TCRdb kept only the in-frame ones, dropping some. The sample records approximately 90,000 clones, 80% to 90% being singletons. Study-level findings and limits: White British people made up most donors, females outnumbered males, and clonal diversity was possibly underestimated. Elevations in Spike-specific TCR breadth and depth followed administration of two AZD1222 doses. Variant regions that are unmutated are reportedly the target of nearly half of spike-specific TCRs. The peak T cell response came first, and repertoires were sampled only after it.

The TCR was taken from an adult in good health. This sample comprised peripheral blood, obtained on day 0 of AZD1222 vaccination.

The CDR3 sequence is CASSSTDRVKEKLFF. The CDR3 region has the DNA TGTGCCAGCAGTTCAACGGACAGGGTGAAAGAAAAACTGTTTTTT. The chain links TRBV27 to TRBJ1-4; 8 nucleotides match TRBD1. The CDR3 runs 15 residues. The trim removed 4 bases at V and 8 bases at J, leaving 9 bases unmatched. The V gene's germline CDR1 is MNHEY and CDR2 SMNVEV (reference sequence).